This entry concerns a single TCR beta chain. The sample contains more than one DNA sequence encoding this CDR3. The data stem from a study of blood T cell repertoires in COVID-19. Study overall: From the United States, Italy and Spain came samples of acute and convalescent COVID-19.

Original processing notes: Amplification from reference gene primers served as the basis for estimated nucleated cell counts. Data came from immunoSEQ multiplex PCR; TCRdb stores just in-frame clones and leaves some out. D and trimming were read from the DNA, whereas the V and J calls and clone size are those reported in that table. Of approximately 13,000 clones in the sample, about 83% were seen once. The germline gives CDR1 MNHEY, CDR2 SMNVEV (reference sequence). Unmatched junction bases numbered 4, after V lost 5 bases and J lost 4 bases. The CDR3 has 13 residues. The rearrangement uses TRBV27 and TRBJ2-7; 8 positions match TRBD2. This clonotype originated in a man aged 50 or older with active COVID-19. Sequenced input: peripheral blood. This CDR3 reads CASSPTSEYEQYF. Here the CDR3 DNA reads TGTGCCAGCAGTCCGACTAGCGAGTACGAGCAGTACTTC.